Below are 21 T cell receptor beta chains sequenced from a single sample in a study of identifying expanded T cells in peripheral blood. Libraries were prepared by immunoSEQ multiplex PCR; TCRdb keeps only in-frame clonotypes and omits some of them. The data contain about 97,000 clones, about 87% of them singletons. The sample was blood. These receptors were obtained from a person aged 18 to 75 in good health.

The CDR3 DNA follows: TGTGCCACCAGCAGAGTTTGGGGTTCTAATGAAAAACTGTTTTTT. Translated, it gives CATSRVWGSNEKLFF. The chain carries TRBV15 and TRBJ1-4, with unresolved D. Per germline, CDR1 LNHNV and CDR2 YYDKDF (reference sequence). CDR3 size: 15 residues. V lost 1 base to trimming and J lost 3 bases, with 9 bases between them.

The genes are TRBV2 and TRBJ1-6; D is unresolved. Germline values: CDR1 SNHLY, CDR2 FYNNEI. This CDR3 is 14 amino acids long. Trimming stripped 3 bases from V and 8 bases from J, with 11 bases between. CDR3 region: CASSDRQVHSPLHF. The DNA of the CDR3 is TGTGCCAGCAGTGACAGGCAGGTTCATTCACCCCTCCACTTT.

The CDR3 DNA sequence: TGTGCCAGCAGTTCCCAAAGACAGGGACACACAGATACGCAGTATTTT. Its protein is CASSSQRQGHTDTQYF. The V call is TRBV6-6, the J call TRBJ2-3; TRBD1 agrees at 7 bases. The V gene's germline CDR1 is MNHNY and CDR2 SVGAGI (reference sequence). This CDR3 comprises 16 residues. The junction had 9 bases not matched to a gene; V was cut back by 4 bases and J by 2 bases.

The V and J genes are TRBV27 and TRBJ2-1, with TRBD2 matching 7 bases. CDR1 is MNHEY and CDR2 is SMNVEV in the germline V gene (reference sequence). Trimming removed 8 bases from V and 4 bases from J; junction bases left unmatched: 11. The CDR3 contains 15 residues. Here the CDR3 DNA reads TGTGCCAGCCAAAGGGACTCGGGGGGTTACAATGAGCAGTTCTTC. This sequence encodes CASQRDSGGYNEQFF.

The rearrangement uses TRBV7-8 and TRBJ2-7; a possible D gene is TRBD2 (6 bases). Looked up from germline, CDR1 is SGHVS and CDR2 is FQNEAQ. V dropped 1 base and J dropped 5 bases, with 12 bases sitting between them. This CDR3 region has 14 residues. CDR3 DNA: TGTGCCAGCAGCTTAGGACTAGGGCAAAACGAGCAGTACTTC. Translation: CASSLGLGQNEQYF.

The table lists this clone with a count of one. The chain combines TRBV6-1 with TRBJ1-6, with 7 bases aligning to TRBD1. The CDR3 is 15 amino acids. V was clipped by 6 bases and J by 0 bases; unmatched bases: 2. CDR1 is MNHNS, CDR2 SASEGT, per germline. CDR3 DNA sequence: TGTGCCAGCAGCCGGGACAGCTCCTATAATTCACCCCTCCACTTT. Amino acid sequence: CASSRDSSYNSPLHF.

The V and J genes are TRBV6-1 and TRBJ2-2, with D unclear. Trimming took off 1 base at V and 1 base at J, with 4 bases between the two ends. Germline CDR1 MNHNS, CDR2 SASEGT. This CDR3 is built from 14 residues. Written as DNA, the CDR3 is TGTGCCAGCAGTGAAGTCTGGAACACCGGGGAGCTGTTTTTT. Protein product: CASSEVWNTGELFF.

J is TRBJ2-1 and V is TRBV2; 9 nucleotides line up with TRBD2. The V gene's germline CDR1 is SNHLY and CDR2 FYNNEI. The junction had 11 bases not matched to a gene; V was cut back by 4 bases and J by 10 bases. CDR3 size: 15 residues. CDR3 region: CASSVDSGGLWEQFF. The CDR3 bases are TGTGCCAGCAGTGTTGATAGCGGGGGCCTCTGGGAGCAGTTCTTC.

The rearrangement joins TRBV4-3 to TRBJ1-6; 7 nucleotides line up with TRBD1. Trimming took 1 base from V and 10 from J; bases not matched to a gene: 13. The CDR3 consists of 17 residues. The germline V gene encodes CDR1 LGHNA and CDR2 YSLEER. In DNA, the CDR3 is TGCGCCAGCAGCCAAGCCCCCATTGGGGCAGGGGGATCACCCCTCCACTTT. Its translation: CASSQAPIGAGGSPLHF.

The chain couples TRBV5-1 to TRBJ2-7; 8 bases match TRBD1. The CDR3 loop spans 15 amino acids. CDR1 and CDR2 from the germline V gene are SGHRS and YFSETQ. V lost 1 base and J lost 2; bases outside the gene matches: 5. As DNA, the CDR3 is TGCGCCAGCAGCTTGTGGACAGGGAGGCCCTACGAGCAGTACTTC. Its translation is CASSLWTGRPYEQYF.

The chain joins TRBV27 to TRBJ1-6, with D unclear. V was shortened by 5 bases and J by 0 bases, with 5 bases between the two germline ends. The germline CDR1 and CDR2 sequences are MNHEY and SMNVEV (reference sequence). The length of the CDR3 is 14 residues. The CDR3 spells CASSQSSYNSPLHF. For the CDR3, the DNA is TGTGCCAGCAGTCAGAGCTCCTATAATTCACCCCTCCACTTT.

The chain couples TRBV28 to TRBJ2-7; tentatively, D is TRBD2 (6 bases). V was shortened by 2 bases and J by 2 bases, with 13 bases between the two germline ends. Germline values: CDR1 MDHEN, CDR2 SYDVKM. This CDR3 has 15 residues. The CDR3 DNA follows: TGTGCCAGCAGTTTAGCTGGGACGGGAGCCTACGAGCAGTACTTC. Its translation: CASSLAGTGAYEQYF.

The chain is built from TRBV2 and TRBJ1-2, with D unclear. Germline CDR1 is SNHLY and CDR2 is FYNNEI. This CDR3 is 14 amino acids long. Trimming shortened V by 7 bases and J by 2 bases, and 14 bases separated the two germline ends. As DNA, the CDR3 is TGTGCCAGCACGCCGAGAGGCAGGAACTATGGCTACACCTTC. This codes for CASTPRGRNYGYTF.

This clone showed up just once. The V and J genes are TRBV28 and TRBJ1-3, with a weak D call TRBD1 (5 bases). The length of the CDR3 is 14 residues. The V end was cut by 6 bases, the J end by 4 bases, with 13 bases between. Germline V CDR1 and CDR2: MDHEN, SYDVKM. Here the CDR3 reads CASSLGVRGNTIYF. As DNA, the CDR3 is TGTGCCAGCAGCCTGGGGGTGAGGGGAAACACCATATATTTT. Drawing the rest from reference TRBV28 and TRBJ1-3, the complete variable domain is DVKVTQSSRYLVKRTGEKVFLECVQDMDHENMFWYRQDPGLGLRLIYFSYDVKMKEKGDIPEGYSVSREKKERFSLILESASTNQTSMYLCASSLGVRGNTIYFGEGSWLTVV.

The chain is built from TRBV5-5 and TRBJ2-7; D gene uncertain. Per germline, CDR1 SGHKS and CDR2 YYEKEE (reference sequence). Trimming stripped 0 bases from V and 7 bases from J, with 11 bases between. The CDR3 runs to 13 residues. The CDR3: CASSLDPPAEQYF. The CDR3 coding sequence is TGTGCCAGCAGCTTGGACCCGCCGGCGGAGCAGTACTTC.

This chain uses TRBV10-3 with TRBJ1-2; 8 bases align to TRBD1. The CDR3 spans 15 residues. The germline V gene has CDR1 ENHRY and CDR2 SYGVKD. V was pared by 4 bases and J by 9 bases, with 13 bases of the junction left unmatched. Here the CDR3 DNA reads TGTGCCATCAGTGTTCAGACCCAGGGGGCTTCACGCTACACCTTC. This codes for CAISVQTQGASRYTF.

The chain couples TRBV28 to TRBJ2-7; 11 positions match TRBD2. The germline V gene encodes CDR1 MDHEN and CDR2 SYDVKM. The V and J ends lost 5 bases and 3 bases, in that order; junction bases with no gene match: 6. The CDR3 totals 15 residues. In DNA form, the CDR3 reads TGTGCCAGCAGTACCCCTAGCGGGAGGATCTACGAGCAGTACTTC. It yields the protein CASSTPSGRIYEQYF.

The chain joins TRBV2 to TRBJ1-4, with D possibly TRBD1 on 5 matching bases. With 9 bases removed from V and 0 bases from J, the gap between germline ends came to 8 bases. The CDR3 is 13 residues long. Germline CDR1 SNHLY, CDR2 FYNNEI. DNA of the CDR3: TGTGCCAGTTCGACAGCAACTAATGAAAAACTGTTTTTT. Translation gives CASSTATNEKLFF.

The chain is built from TRBV21-1 and TRBJ1-5. TRBV21-1 is deemed a pseudogene. There are 14 residues in the CDR3. This chain's CDR3 is CASSTTYSNQPQHF. The CDR3 DNA follows: TGTGCCAGCAGCACTACTTATAGCAATCAGCCCCAGCATTTT.

The chain has TRBV27 and TRBJ2-1; 9 bases are a match to TRBD2. Per the germline V gene, CDR1 is MNHEY and CDR2 is SMNVEV (reference sequence). The CDR3 has 13 residues. V gave up 6 bases and J gave up 8 bases; unmatched junction bases: 5. The CDR3 protein is CASRSLAGHEQFF. CDR3 DNA: TGTGCCAGCAGGAGTCTAGCGGGGCATGAGCAGTTCTTC.

V usage is TRBV4-2 and J usage is TRBJ1-2; weak D call: TRBD1 (6 bases). V shed 0 bases and J shed 4 bases, with 18 bases lying between them. The CDR3 contains 17 residues. The germline CDR1 and CDR2 sequences are LGHNA and YNFKEQ. The CDR3 loop is CASSQELVTGSIYGYTF. The CDR3 coding sequence is TGTGCCAGCAGCCAAGAATTGGTGACAGGTTCTATCTATGGCTACACCTTC.